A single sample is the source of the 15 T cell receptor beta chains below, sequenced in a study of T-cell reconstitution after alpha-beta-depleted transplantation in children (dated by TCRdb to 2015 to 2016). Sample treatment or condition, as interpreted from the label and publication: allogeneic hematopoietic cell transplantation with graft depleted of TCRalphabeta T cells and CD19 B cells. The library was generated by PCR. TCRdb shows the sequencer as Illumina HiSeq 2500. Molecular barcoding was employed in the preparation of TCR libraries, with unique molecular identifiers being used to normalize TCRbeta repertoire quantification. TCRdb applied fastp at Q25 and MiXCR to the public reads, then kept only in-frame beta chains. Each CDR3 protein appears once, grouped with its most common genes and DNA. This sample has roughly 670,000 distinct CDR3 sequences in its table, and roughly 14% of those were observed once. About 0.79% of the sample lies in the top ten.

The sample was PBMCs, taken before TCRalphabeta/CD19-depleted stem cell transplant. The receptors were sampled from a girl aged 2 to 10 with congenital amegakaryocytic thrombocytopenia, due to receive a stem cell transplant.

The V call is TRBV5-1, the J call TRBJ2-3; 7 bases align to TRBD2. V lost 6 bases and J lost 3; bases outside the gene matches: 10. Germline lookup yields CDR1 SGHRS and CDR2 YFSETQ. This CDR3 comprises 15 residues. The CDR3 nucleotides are TGCGCCAGCATAGCTGGTCCCGGGGGGACAGATACGCAGTATTTT. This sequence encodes CASIAGPGGTDTQYF. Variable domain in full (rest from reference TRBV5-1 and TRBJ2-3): KAGVTQTPRYLIKTRGQQVTLSCSPISGHRSVSWYQQTPGQGLQFLFEYFSETQRNKGNFPGRFSGRQFSNSRSEMNVSTLELGDSALYLCASIAGPGGTDTQYFGPGTRLTVL.

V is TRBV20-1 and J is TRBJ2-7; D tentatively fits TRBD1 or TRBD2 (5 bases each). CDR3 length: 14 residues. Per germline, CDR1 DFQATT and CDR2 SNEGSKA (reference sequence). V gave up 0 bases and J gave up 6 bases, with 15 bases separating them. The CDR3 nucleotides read TGCAGTGCTAGAGACTTGAATCGGGGCCGCGAGCAGTACTTC. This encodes CSARDLNRGREQYF.

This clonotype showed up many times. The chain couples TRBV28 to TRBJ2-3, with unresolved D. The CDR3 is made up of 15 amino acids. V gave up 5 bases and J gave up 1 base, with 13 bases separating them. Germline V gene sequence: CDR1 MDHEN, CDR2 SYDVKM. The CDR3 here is CASSDLSRGTDTQYF. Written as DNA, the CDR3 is TGTGCCAGCAGTGACCTCAGTAGGGGCACAGATACGCAGTATTTT.

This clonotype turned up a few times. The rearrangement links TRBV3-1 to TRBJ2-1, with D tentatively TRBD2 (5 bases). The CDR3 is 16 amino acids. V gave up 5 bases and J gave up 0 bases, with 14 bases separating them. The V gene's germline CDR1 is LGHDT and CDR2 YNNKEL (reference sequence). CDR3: CASSAFGISSYNEQFF. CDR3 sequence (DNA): TGTGCCAGCAGCGCCTTCGGGATCAGCTCCTACAATGAGCAGTTCTTC.

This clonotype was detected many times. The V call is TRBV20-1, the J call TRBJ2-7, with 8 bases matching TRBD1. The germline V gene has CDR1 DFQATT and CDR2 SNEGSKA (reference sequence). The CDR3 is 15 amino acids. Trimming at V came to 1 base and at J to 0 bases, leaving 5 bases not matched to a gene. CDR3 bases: TGCAGTGCTAGAGTTTCGGGGACAGGCTCCTACGAGCAGTACTTC. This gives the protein CSARVSGTGSYEQYF.

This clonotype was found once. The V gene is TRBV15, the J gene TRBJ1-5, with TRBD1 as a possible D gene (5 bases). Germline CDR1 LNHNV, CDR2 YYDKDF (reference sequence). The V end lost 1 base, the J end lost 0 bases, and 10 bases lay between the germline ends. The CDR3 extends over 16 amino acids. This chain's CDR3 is CATSRVGETSNQPQHF. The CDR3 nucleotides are TGTGCCACCAGCAGAGTGGGGGAAACTAGCAATCAGCCCCAGCATTTT.

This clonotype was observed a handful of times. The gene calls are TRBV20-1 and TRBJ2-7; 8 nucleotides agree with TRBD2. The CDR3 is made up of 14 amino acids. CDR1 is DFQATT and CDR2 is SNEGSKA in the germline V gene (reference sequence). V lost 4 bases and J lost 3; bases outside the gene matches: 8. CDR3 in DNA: TGCAGTGCTACTAGCGGGCCTCCGATCTACGAGCAGTACTTC. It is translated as CSATSGPPIYEQYF.

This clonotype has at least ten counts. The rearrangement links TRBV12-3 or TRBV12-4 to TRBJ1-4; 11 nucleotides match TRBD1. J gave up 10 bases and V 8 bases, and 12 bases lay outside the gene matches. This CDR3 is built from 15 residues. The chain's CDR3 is CASSGGDRGFGKLFF. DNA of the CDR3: TGTGCCAGCTCTGGCGGGGACAGGGGGTTTGGAAAACTGTTTTTT.

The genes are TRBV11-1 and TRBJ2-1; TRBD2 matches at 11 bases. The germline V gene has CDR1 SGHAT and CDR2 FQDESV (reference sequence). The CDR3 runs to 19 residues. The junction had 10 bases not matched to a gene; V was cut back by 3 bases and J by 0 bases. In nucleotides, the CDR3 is TGTGCCAGCAGCTTGCGTAGCGGGAGGGGATTTAGCTCCTACAATGAGCAGTTCTTC. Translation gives CASSLRSGRGFSSYNEQFF.

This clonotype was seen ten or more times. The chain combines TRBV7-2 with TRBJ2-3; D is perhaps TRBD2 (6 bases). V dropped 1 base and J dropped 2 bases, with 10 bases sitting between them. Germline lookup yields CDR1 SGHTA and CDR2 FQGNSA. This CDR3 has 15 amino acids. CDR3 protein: CASSLVASVTDTQYF. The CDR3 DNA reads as TGTGCCAGCAGCTTAGTCGCTAGCGTCACAGATACGCAGTATTTT.

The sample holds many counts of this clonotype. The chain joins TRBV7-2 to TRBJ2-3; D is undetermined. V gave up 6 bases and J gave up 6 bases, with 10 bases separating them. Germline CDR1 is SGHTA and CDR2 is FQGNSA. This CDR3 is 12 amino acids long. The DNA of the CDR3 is TGTGCCAGCAGTTTGTCGTGGGATACGCAGTATTTT. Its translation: CASSLSWDTQYF.

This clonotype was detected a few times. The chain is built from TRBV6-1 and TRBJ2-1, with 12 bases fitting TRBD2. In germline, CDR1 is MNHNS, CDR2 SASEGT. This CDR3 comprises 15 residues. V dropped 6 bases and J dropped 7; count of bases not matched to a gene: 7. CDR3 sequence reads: CASSVLTSGRNEQFF. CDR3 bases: TGTGCCAGCAGCGTCCTGACTAGCGGGAGAAATGAGCAGTTCTTC.

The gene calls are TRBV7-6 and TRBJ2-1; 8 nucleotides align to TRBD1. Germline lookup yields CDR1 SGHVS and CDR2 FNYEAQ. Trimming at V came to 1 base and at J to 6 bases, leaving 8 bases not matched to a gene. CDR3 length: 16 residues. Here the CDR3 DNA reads TGTGCCAGCAGCTTAGAGTGGACAGGGTCAGCCAATGAGCAGTTCTTC. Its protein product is CASSLEWTGSANEQFF.

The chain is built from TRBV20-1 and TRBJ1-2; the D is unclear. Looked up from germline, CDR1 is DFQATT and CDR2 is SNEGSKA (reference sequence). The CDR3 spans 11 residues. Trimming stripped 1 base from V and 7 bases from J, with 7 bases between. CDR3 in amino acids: CSARGRTGYTF. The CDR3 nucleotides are TGCAGTGCTAGAGGGCGGACTGGCTACACCTTC.

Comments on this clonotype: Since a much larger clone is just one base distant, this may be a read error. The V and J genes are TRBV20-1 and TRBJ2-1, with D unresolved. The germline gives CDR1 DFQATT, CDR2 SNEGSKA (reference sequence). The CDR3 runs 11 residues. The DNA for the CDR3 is TGCAGTGCTCAGCCGGAGAATGAGCCGTTCTTC. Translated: CSAQPENEPFF.